The clone carrying this T cell receptor beta chain has only a few counts. This specimen comes from a study of blood T cell repertoires in COVID-19. Study-level background: The United States, Italy and Spain provided the acute and convalescent COVID-19 samples. The cDNA or gDNA used as material had been derived from T cells, B-cell-depleted T cells, or PBMCs.

Cohort allocation depended upon clinical history that participants reported. Cohort 3 recovery required two negative PCRs, clearance, or symptom resolution. After removal of 5 bases from V and 5 bases from J, the junction contained 18 bases not matched to a gene. This CDR3 comprises 18 residues. Per germline, CDR1 SGHTA and CDR2 FQGNSA. Produced via immunoSEQ multiplex PCR; TCRdb's table is partial and in-frame only. The sample lists roughly 200,000 clones, around 90% occurring once. This TCR was sampled from a woman in her thirties who had recovered from COVID-19. V gene TRBV7-2 combines with J gene TRBJ2-7, with 10 bases fitting TRBD2. The sample was PBMCs or T cells enriched from blood (not recorded which). This CDR3 is CASSPQLGGLAGANEQYF. CDR3 coding DNA: TGTGCCAGCAGCCCACAGTTGGGTGGTCTAGCGGGAGCCAACGAGCAGTACTTC.